These 5 T cell receptor beta chains came from one sample sequenced in a study of T-cell reconstitution after alpha-beta-depleted transplantation in children. The authors prepared the TCRbeta library with unique molecular identifiers. TCRdb called the PCR reads again in MiXCR, with one record for every CDR3 protein. This sample yields a few hundred thousand distinct CDR3 sequences, of which around 20% are seen a single time; about a tenth belongs to the top ten. The sequenced sample was PBMCs, mostly from graft donor cells, obtained 180 days after TCRalphabeta/CD19-depleted stem cell transplant. Source of these receptors: a male patient between 5 and 17 years old who had a stem cell transplant for acute lymphoblastic leukemia, so the T cells may come from the graft donor.

The sample holds a few counts of this clonotype. V gene TRBV20-1 combines with J gene TRBJ2-2, with 7 bases that match TRBD1. Looked up from germline, CDR1 is DFQATT and CDR2 is SNEGSKA (reference sequence). The CDR3 consists of 12 residues. Losses at the gene ends were 4 bases for V and 5 bases for J; bases not matched to a gene: 1. The DNA for the CDR3 is TGCAGTGCTAAACAGGGGACCGGGGAGCTGTTTTTT. It specifies CSAKQGTGELFF.

The J gene is TRBJ2-7, the V gene TRBV10-3; 12 bases are a match to TRBD2. The length of the CDR3 is 13 residues. The V gene end was trimmed by 9 bases and the J gene end by 3 bases; junction bases not matched to a gene: 3. Germline CDR1 and CDR2: ENHRY and SYGVKD. The CDR3 protein is CAIGLAGNYEQYF. The CDR3 DNA follows: TGTGCCATTGGACTAGCGGGAAACTACGAGCAGTACTTC.

V is TRBV12-3 or TRBV12-4 and J is TRBJ1-3; TRBD1 might be the D (6 bases). Trimming left V 6 bases short and J 7 bases short, with 13 bases between. This CDR3 region has 13 residues. The CDR3 spells CASRRTGPNTIYF. CDR3 sequence (DNA): TGTGCCAGCAGGCGAACAGGGCCGAACACCATATATTTT.

This chain joins TRBV18 and TRBJ2-7; possible D gene TRBD2, 6 bases. Trimming took 5 bases from V and 1 from J, leaving 12 bases between them. The CDR3 length is 14 residues. CDR1 and CDR2 from the germline V gene are KGHSH and LQKENI. CDR3 loop: CASSWASESYEQYF. CDR3 in DNA: TGTGCCAGCTCATGGGCTAGCGAGTCCTACGAGCAGTACTTC.

This rearrangement joins TRBV9 to TRBJ2-5; unclear D gene. Germline CDR1 reads SGDLS; CDR2 reads YYNGEE. There are 14 residues in the CDR3. Trimming removed 2 bases at V and 1 base at J, with 9 bases between. The CDR3 bases are TGTGCCAGCAGCGTTGAGGATTTCCAAGAGACCCAGTACTTC. Translation gives CASSVEDFQETQYF.